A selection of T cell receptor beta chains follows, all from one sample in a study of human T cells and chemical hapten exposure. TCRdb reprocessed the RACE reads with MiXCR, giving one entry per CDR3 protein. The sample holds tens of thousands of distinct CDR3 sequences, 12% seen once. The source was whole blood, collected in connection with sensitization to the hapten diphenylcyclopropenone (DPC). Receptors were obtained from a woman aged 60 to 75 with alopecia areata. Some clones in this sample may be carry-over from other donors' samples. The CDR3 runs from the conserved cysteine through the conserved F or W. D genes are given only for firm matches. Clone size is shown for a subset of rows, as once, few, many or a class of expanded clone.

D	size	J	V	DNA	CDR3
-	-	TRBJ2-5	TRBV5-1	TGCGCCAGCAGCTTAATGCCCGGGTTTGAAGAGACCCAGTACTTC	CASSLMPGFEETQYF
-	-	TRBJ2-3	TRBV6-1	TGTGCCAGCAGTGAACGGGGAAGCACAGATACGCAGTATTTT	CASSERGSTDTQYF
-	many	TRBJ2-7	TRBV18	TGTGCCAGCTCACCATGGAATGGGGACGAGCAGTACTTC	CASSPWNGDEQYF
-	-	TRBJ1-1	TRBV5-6	TGTGCCAGCAGCTTGGGGTACAGGACTGAAGCTTTCTTT	CASSLGYRTEAFF
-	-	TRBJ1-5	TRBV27	TGTGCCAGCAGTGAACAACGAGAGCAGCATTTT	CASSEQREQHF
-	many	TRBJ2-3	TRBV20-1	TGCAGTGCAAGCGGCCTCACAGATACGCAGTATTTT	CSASGLTDTQYF
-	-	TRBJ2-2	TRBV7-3	TGTGCCAGCAGTAAGGACTACTCCACCGGGGAGCTGTTTTTT	CASSKDYSTGELFF
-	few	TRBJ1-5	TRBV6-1	TGTGCCAGCACTTGGGCAGGGGAGCTGCATTTT	CASTWAGELHF
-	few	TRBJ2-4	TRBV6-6	TGTGCCAGCAGGGGCGGGACAGCTTGGGCCAAAAACATTCAGTACTTC	CASRGGTAWAKNIQYF
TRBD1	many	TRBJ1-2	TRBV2	TGTGCCAGCATAGAGGGACAGGGTGTCTATGGCTACACCTTC	CASIEGQGVYGYTF
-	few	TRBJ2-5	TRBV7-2	TGTGCCAGCAGCCGAGGACAATACCAAGAGACCCAGTACTTC	CASSRGQYQETQYF
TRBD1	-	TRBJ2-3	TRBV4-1	TGCGCCAGCAGCCAAGTCGGGACAGGGGGCGCAGATACGCAGTATTTT	CASSQVGTGGADTQYF
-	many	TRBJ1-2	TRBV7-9	TGTGCCAGCAGCTTAAGAGTGCTCTATGGCTACACCTTC	CASSLRVLYGYTF
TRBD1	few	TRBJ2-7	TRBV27	TGTGCCAGCAGAAAAACCAGGGGGAGCTCCTACGAGCAGTACTTC	CASRKTRGSSYEQYF
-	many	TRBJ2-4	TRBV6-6	TGTGCCAGCAGCCACAGAGACCTACTTGCCAAAAACATTCAGTACTTC	CASSHRDLLAKNIQYF
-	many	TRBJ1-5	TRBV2	TGTGCCAGCAGTGATGGGGGGGTCGGCAATCAGCCCCAGCATTTT	CASSDGGVGNQPQHF
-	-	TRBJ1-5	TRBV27	TGTGCCAGCAGTTTATCAGGACAGCTCCATCAGCCCCAGCATTTT	CASSLSGQLHQPQHF
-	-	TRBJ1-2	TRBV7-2	TGTGCCAGCAGCCCCCGTGGGGGGAGCTATGGCTACACCTTC	CASSPRGGSYGYTF
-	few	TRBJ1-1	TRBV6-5	TGTGCCAGCACCCCCGCTAGGGCACCGAACACTGAAGCTTTCTTT	CASTPARAPNTEAFF
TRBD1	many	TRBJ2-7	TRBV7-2	TGTGCCAGCAGCTCCCAAGGGACAGTGGTCTACGAGCAGTACTTC	CASSSQGTVVYEQYF
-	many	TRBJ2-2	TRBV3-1	TGTGCCAGCAGCCAAGTTTCGGGGTACGGCGGGGAGCTGTTTTTT	CASSQVSGYGGELFF
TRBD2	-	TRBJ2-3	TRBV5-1	TGCGCCAGCAGCTTGTCTGAGGCGGGGGGGATCACAGATACGCAGTATTTT	CASSLSEAGGITDTQYF
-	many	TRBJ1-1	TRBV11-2	TGTGCCAGCAGCCCCACGAGGAGGGGTGAAGCTTTCTTT	CASSPTRRGEAFF
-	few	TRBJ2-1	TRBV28	TGTGCCAGCAGTTTCAGGGGAATGCAGTTCTTC	CASSFRGMQFF
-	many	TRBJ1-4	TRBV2	TGTGCCAGCAGTGAACTGGGGCGGCTTGAAAAACTGTTTTTT	CASSELGRLEKLFF
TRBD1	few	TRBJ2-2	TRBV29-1	TGCAGCGCGAGGGACAGGGGAGGAACCGGGGAGCTGTTTTTT	CSARDRGGTGELFF
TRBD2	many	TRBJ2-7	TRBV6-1	TGTGCCAGCAGTGTCTTGTCTAGCGGTAACTACGAGCAGTACTTC	CASSVLSSGNYEQYF
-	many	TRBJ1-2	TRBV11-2	TGTGCCAGCAGCCGCACGGGACCCTTCTATGGCTACACCTTC	CASSRTGPFYGYTF
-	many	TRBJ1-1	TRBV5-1	TGCGCCAGCAGCTTTCAGGAGAACACTGAAGCTTTCTTT	CASSFQENTEAFF
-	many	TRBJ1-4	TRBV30	TGTGCCTGGACGGGACACCGAGATGAAAAACTGTTTTTT	CAWTGHRDEKLFF
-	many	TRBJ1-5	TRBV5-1	TGCGCCAGCAGCTTGGACGCTACAGGGAATAGCAATCAGCCCCAGCATTTT	CASSLDATGNSNQPQHF
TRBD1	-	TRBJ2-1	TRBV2	TGTGCCAGCAGAAAGGGACAGGACGGCAATGAGCAGTTCTTC	CASRKGQDGNEQFF
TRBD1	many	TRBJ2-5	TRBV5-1	TGCGCCAGCAGCTTGGTTCCCGGGACAGGCATTTCGGAGACCCAGTACTTC	CASSLVPGTGISETQYF
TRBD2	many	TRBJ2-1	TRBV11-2	TGTGCCAGCAGCTCCGCCTCGACAGCGGGGGGGTACAATGAGCAGTTCTTC	CASSSASTAGGYNEQFF
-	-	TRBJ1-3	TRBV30	TGTGCCTGGAGAAGGGGCCAAGACTCTGGAAACACCATATATTTT	CAWRRGQDSGNTIYF
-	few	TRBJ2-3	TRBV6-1	TGTGCCAGCAGTGAAAAAACCACGCAGTATTTT	CASSEKTTQYF
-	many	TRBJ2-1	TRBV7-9	TGTGCCAGCAGCCTAGAGGGGGGAAATGAGCAGTTCTTC	CASSLEGGNEQFF
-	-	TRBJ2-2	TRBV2	TGTGCCAGCAGTGAAATCCCCGAGACCGGGGAGCTGTTTTTT	CASSEIPETGELFF
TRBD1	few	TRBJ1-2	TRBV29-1	TGCAGCGTTGAAAAGGGGGCTGACTATGGCTACACCTTC	CSVEKGADYGYTF
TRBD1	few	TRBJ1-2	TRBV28	TGTGCCAGCAGTTTGAGTTTGGGACAGGGATATGGCTACACCTTC	CASSLSLGQGYGYTF
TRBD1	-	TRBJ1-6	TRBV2	TGTGGCGGCGGACAGGATAATTCACCCCTCCACTTT	CGGGQDNSPLHF
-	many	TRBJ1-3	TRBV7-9	TGTGCCAGCAGCCCGTGGGGGGGCGCATCTGGAAACACCATATATTTT	CASSPWGGASGNTIYF
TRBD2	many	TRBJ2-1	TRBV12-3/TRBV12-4	TGTGCCAGCAGACCGGGGGGATATGAGCAGTTCTTC	CASRPGGYEQFF
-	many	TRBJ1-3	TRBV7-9	TGTGCCAGCAGCCCCCCGGGTCTCTCTGGAAACACCATATATTTT	CASSPPGLSGNTIYF
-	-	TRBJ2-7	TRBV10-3	TGTGCCATCAGTGAGTCGGACTCCTACGAGCAGTACTTC	CAISESDSYEQYF
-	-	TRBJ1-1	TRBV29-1	TGCAGCGTTGAAGGGGCAGGGATGGACACTGAAGCTTTCTTT	CSVEGAGMDTEAFF
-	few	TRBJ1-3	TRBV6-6	TGTGCCAGCAGCCCCGAAGGCTCTGGAAACACCATATATTTT	CASSPEGSGNTIYF
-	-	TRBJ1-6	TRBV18	TGTGCCAGCTCAGAGAAACAGGGACCCTCCTATAATTCACCCCTCCACTTT	CASSEKQGPSYNSPLHF